The 8 T cell receptor beta chains listed next were all sequenced from one sample in a study of T-cell memory formation after mild COVID-19. TCRdb re-called the 5' RACE reads through MiXCR, storing one row per CDR3 protein. The sample yields about 190,000 distinct CDR3 sequences, 15% to 20% seen once. The sequencing input was PBMCs or a T cell subset sorted from them (not recorded which). These receptor sequences come from an adult woman who had mild COVID-19 (a few samples of this study predate the infection). Cell type and time point are not known.

The rearrangement joins TRBV5-1 to TRBJ2-5; D is possibly TRBD2 (5 bases). CDR1 and CDR2 (germline): SGHRS, YFSETQ. Trimming removed 2 bases from V and 5 bases from J, with 10 bases in between. The CDR3 length is 13 residues. The CDR3 sequence is CASSFGPGETQYF. CDR3 DNA sequence: TGCGCCAGCAGCTTCGGCCCGGGGGAGACCCAGTACTTC.

This chain connects TRBV6-6 to TRBJ2-3, with unresolved D. Germline-derived CDR1 and CDR2 are MNHNY and SVGAGI (reference sequence). The germline V and J ends were trimmed by 7 bases and 0 bases, with 14 bases remaining between them. This CDR3 region has 15 residues. In DNA form, the CDR3 reads TGTGCCAGCAACCCGGGCGGATGGAGCACAGATACGCAGTATTTT. The encoded protein is CASNPGGWSTDTQYF.

This clonotype showed up just a few times. This sequence joins TRBV9 and TRBJ1-1; D unresolved. Germline V gives CDR1 SGDLS, CDR2 YYNGEE. V was trimmed by 0 bases and J by 0 bases, leaving 6 bases between them. This CDR3 is 14 amino acids long. CDR3 in amino acids: CASSVGSLNTEAFF. CDR3 nucleotide sequence: TGTGCCAGCAGCGTAGGTAGTCTGAACACTGAAGCTTTCTTT.

V is TRBV7-8 and J is TRBJ1-2; D may be TRBD1 (6 bases). The germline gives CDR1 SGHVS, CDR2 FQNEAQ. V lost 5 bases, J lost 8 bases, and 18 bases lay in between. CDR3 length: 14 amino acids. CDR3 protein: CASSASGTPGGYTF. CDR3 nucleotide sequence: TGTGCCAGCAGCGCCTCCGGGACACCGGGAGGCTACACCTTC.

This chain uses TRBV5-1 with TRBJ1-4; 8 bases fit TRBD1. The CDR3 extends over 14 amino acids. Germline assignment: CDR1 SGHRS and CDR2 YFSETQ. The V gene end was trimmed by 4 bases and the J gene end by 4 bases; junction bases not matched to a gene: 3. The DNA of the CDR3 is TGCGCCAGCAGCCAGGGGGCCAGTAATGAAAAACTGTTTTTT. It codes for CASSQGASNEKLFF.

This clonotype was seen a few times. The chain is built from TRBV5-1 and TRBJ1-4; D perhaps matches TRBD1 (6 bases). Germline V gives CDR1 SGHRS, CDR2 YFSETQ. This CDR3 is built from 15 residues. Trimming shortened V by 0 bases and J by 8 bases, and 14 bases separated the two germline ends. As DNA, the CDR3 is TGCGCCAGCAGCTTGGGGGACAACCCCGGGGAAAAACTGTTTTTT. As protein: CASSLGDNPGEKLFF.

The chain recombines TRBV5-1 with TRBJ1-2; D perhaps matches TRBD1 (6 bases). The CDR3 consists of 14 residues. The V gene's germline CDR1 is SGHRS and CDR2 YFSETQ. Trimming removed 4 bases at V and 4 bases at J, with 14 bases between. The DNA for the CDR3 is TGCGCCAGCAGCCTCGCAGGGGAGGTCTATGGCTACACCTTC. Translating gives CASSLAGEVYGYTF.

This chain joins TRBV12-3 or TRBV12-4 and TRBJ2-3, with D possibly being TRBD2 (6 bases). This CDR3 is 12 amino acids long. V was clipped by 7 bases and J by 8 bases, with 13 bases between them. The CDR3 spells CASTRGMGTQYF. CDR3 nucleotide sequence: TGTGCCAGCACCCGGGGGATGGGTACGCAGTATTTT.